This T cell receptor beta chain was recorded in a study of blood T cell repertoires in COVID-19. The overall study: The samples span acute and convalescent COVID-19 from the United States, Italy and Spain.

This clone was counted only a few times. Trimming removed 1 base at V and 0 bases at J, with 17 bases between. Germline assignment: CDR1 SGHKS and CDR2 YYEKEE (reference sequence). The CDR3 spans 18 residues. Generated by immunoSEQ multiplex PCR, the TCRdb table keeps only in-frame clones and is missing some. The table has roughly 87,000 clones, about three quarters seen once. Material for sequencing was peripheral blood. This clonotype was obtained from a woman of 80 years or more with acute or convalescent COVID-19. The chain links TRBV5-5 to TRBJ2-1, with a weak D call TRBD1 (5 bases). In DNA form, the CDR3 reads TGTGCCAGCAGCTTGCATGGACATTCCAAATACTCCTACAATGAGCAGTTCTTC. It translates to CASSLHGHSKYSYNEQFF.